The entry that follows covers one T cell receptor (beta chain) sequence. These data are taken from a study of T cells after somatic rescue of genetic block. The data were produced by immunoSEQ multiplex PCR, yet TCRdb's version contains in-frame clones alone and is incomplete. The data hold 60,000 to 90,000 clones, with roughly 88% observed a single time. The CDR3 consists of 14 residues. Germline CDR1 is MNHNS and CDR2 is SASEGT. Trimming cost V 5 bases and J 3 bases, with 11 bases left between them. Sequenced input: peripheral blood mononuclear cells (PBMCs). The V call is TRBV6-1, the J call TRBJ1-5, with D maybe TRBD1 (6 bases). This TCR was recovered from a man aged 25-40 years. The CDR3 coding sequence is TGTGCCAGCAGTCCGGGACACGACAATCAGCCCCAGCATTTT. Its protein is CASSPGHDNQPQHF.